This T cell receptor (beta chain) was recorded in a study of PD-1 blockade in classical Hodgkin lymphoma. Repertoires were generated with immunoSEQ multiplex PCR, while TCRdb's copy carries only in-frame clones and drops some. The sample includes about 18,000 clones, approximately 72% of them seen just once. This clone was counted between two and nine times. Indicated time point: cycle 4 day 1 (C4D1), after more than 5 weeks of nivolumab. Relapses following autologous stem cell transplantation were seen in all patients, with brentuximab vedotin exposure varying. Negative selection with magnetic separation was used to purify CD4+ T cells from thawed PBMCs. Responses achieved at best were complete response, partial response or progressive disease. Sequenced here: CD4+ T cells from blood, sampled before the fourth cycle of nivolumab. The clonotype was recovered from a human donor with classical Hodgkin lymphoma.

The CDR3 sequence: CASSTQGRGYGYTF. Written as DNA, the CDR3 is TGTGCCAGTAGTACCCAGGGCAGGGGCTATGGCTACACCTTC. This chain uses TRBV19 with TRBJ1-2, with D possibly being TRBD1 (6 bases). The CDR3 has 14 residues. CDR1 is LNHDA and CDR2 is SQIVND in the germline V gene (reference sequence). V was pared by 4 bases and J by 4 bases, with 13 bases between.